This T cell receptor beta chain was profiled in a study of OX40 agonist ivuxolimab in advanced cancers. Study in general: Checkpoint inhibitors had been given previously to around 38% of patients.

Profiling relied on immunoSEQ multiplex PCR, and the TCRdb table lists in-frame clones only, not all of them. Among tens of thousands of clones listed, 90% were seen once. A note on this clone: No antigen is known for it.

The CDR3 sequence is 16 residues long. The trim removed 5 bases at V and 6 bases at J, leaving 11 bases unmatched. CDR1 is SEHNR and CDR2 is FQNEAQ in the germline V gene (reference sequence). Findings and limits, study-wide: The antigens recognized by the expanded peripheral T cells, that is their antigen specificity, were not determined.

The rearrangement uses TRBV7-9 and TRBJ2-3; 10 nucleotides align to TRBD2. The sample here was CD4+ or CD8+ T cells sorted from blood, taken in a trial of the OX40 agonist ivuxolimab. The source of this sequence is an adult with an advanced solid tumor such as melanoma, head and neck, liver or kidney cancer. The CDR3 DNA follows: TGTGCCAGCAGCGTACTCAGCGGGAGGGCGGGGGATACGCAGTATTTT. Translating it yields CASSVLSGRAGDTQYF.